The present entry profiles one T cell receptor (beta chain) with its context. The antigen is undetermined. The CDR3 contains 16 residues. Germline trimming cut 0 bases from V and 1 base from J; bases unmatched to any gene: 4. Germline values: CDR1 SNHLY, CDR2 FYNNEI. The PCR employed 60 Vbeta primers together with 13 Jbeta primers. The data were produced by immunoSEQ multiplex PCR, yet TCRdb's version contains in-frame clones alone and is incomplete. The sample includes 150,000 to 200,000 clones, less than 90% of them seen just once. The data derive from a study of cytomegalovirus exposure and HLA in healthy donors. Study results and caveats: Reports described diagnosis of cytomegalovirus status by the classifier as highly specific and sensitive.

The clonotype comes from a boy younger than 18 in good health and CMV-seronegative. Source material: PBMCs. V and J are TRBV2 and TRBJ2-5; 8 positions match TRBD2. CDR3 in amino acids: CASSEALGLAQETQYF. The CDR3 region has the DNA TGTGCCAGCAGTGAAGCCCTAGGACTAGCCCAAGAGACCCAGTACTTC.